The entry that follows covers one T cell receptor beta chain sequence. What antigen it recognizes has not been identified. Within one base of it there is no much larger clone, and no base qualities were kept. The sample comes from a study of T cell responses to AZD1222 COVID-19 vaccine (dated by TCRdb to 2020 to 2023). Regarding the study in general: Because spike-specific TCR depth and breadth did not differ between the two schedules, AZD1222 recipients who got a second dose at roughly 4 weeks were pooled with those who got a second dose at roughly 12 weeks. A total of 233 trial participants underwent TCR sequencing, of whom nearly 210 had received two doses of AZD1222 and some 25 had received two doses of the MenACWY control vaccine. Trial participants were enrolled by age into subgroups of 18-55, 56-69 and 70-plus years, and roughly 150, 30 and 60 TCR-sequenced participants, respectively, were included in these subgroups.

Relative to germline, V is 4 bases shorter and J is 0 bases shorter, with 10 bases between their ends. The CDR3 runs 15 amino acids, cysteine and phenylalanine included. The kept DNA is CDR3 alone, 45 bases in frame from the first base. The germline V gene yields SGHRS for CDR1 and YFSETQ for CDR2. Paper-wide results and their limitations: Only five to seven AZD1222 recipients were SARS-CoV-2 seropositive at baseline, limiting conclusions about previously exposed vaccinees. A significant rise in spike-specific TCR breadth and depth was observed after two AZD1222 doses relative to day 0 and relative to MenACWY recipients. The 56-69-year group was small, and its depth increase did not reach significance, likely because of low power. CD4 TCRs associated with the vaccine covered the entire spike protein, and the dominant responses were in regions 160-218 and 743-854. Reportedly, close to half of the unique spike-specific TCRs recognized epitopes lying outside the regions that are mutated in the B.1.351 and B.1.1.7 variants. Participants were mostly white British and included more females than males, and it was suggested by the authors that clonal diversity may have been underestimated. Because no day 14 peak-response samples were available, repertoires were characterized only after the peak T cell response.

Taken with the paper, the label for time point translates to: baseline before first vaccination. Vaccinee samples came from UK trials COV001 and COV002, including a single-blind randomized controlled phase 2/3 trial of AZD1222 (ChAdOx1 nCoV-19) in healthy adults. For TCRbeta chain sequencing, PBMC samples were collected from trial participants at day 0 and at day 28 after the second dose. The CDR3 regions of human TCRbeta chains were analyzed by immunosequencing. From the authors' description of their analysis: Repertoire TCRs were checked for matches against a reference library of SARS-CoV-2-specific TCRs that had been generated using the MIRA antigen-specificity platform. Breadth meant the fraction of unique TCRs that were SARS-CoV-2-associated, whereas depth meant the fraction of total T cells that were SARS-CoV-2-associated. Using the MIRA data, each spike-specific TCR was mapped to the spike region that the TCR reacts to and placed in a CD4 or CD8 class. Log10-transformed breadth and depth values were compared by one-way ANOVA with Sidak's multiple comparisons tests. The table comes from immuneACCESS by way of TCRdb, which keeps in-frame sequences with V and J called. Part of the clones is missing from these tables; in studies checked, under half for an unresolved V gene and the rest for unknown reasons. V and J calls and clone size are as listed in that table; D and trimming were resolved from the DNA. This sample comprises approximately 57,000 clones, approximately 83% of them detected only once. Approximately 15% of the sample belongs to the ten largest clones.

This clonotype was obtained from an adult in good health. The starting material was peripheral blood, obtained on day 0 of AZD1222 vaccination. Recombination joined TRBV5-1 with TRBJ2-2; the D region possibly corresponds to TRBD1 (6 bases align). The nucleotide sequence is TGCGCCAGCAGCCCAGGGGACACGAACACCGGGGAGCTGTTTTTT. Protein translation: CASSPGDTNTGELFF.